The 10 T cell receptor beta chains in this list originate from one sample, sequenced in a study of blood T cells in healthy people across ages. Next came a second PCR, run for roughly 6 to 11 cycles, which used a sample-barcoded 5' primer along with a J-beta primer mix. TCRdb passed the 5' RACE reads through MiXCR, listing each CDR3 protein once. This table holds around 750,000 distinct CDR3 sequences, less than 70% found once. Sequencing was carried out using blood. These receptors were taken from a man at least 80 years old in good health.

This sequence joins TRBV20-1 and TRBJ2-3; 8 bases match TRBD2. Germline V gene lookup returns CDR1 DFQATT and CDR2 SNEGSKA (reference sequence). V gave up 5 bases and J gave up 14 bases; unmatched junction bases: 18. CDR3 size: 14 residues. Here the CDR3 reads CSADRSGSGRYAYF. CDR3 bases: TGCAGTGCTGACCGCAGCGGGAGTGGGAGATACGCGTATTTT.

The CDR3, as DNA: TGTGCCAGGGGGCAAGAGACCCAGTACTTC. It is translated as CARGQETQYF. J is TRBJ2-5 and V is TRBV2; D unclear. Trimming shortened V by 9 bases and J by 2 bases, and 4 bases separated the two germline ends. The germline gives CDR1 SNHLY, CDR2 FYNNEI. The CDR3 consists of 10 residues.

The chain employs TRBV5-1 and TRBJ1-2; D is unclear. Deletions cut 0 bases from V and 4 bases from J, with 10 bases between. Germline CDR1 and CDR2: SGHRS and YFSETQ. CDR3 length: 14 residues. The CDR3 DNA sequence: TGCGCCAGCAGCTTGGATACAGCCACCTATGGCTACACCTTC. It encodes CASSLDTATYGYTF.

This chain links TRBV2 with TRBJ2-7; no reliable D call. From germline, CDR1 is SNHLY and CDR2 FYNNEI. The germline V and J ends were trimmed by 6 bases and 7 bases, with 13 bases remaining between them. This CDR3 has 12 residues. The CDR3 nucleotides are TGTGCCAGCAGGACGGCCTATGGAGAGCAGTACTTC. It encodes CASRTAYGEQYF.

This chain uses TRBV27 with TRBJ2-7; D unresolved. Germline V gives CDR1 MNHEY, CDR2 SMNVEV (reference sequence). The CDR3 consists of 13 residues. V lost 7 bases and J 3 bases, leaving 13 bases between the germline ends. The CDR3 loop is CASTKPGYYEQYF. The CDR3 DNA reads as TGTGCCAGCACGAAGCCGGGTTACTACGAGCAGTACTTC.

A few counts support this clonotype. V usage is TRBV29-1 and J usage is TRBJ2-5, with a possible D match to TRBD2 (5 bases). The germline gives CDR1 SQVTM, CDR2 ANQGSEA. The CDR3 extends over 13 amino acids. V lost 4 bases, J lost 11 bases, and 20 bases lay in between. The CDR3 loop reads CSVAGRVSNEQYF. The CDR3 DNA reads TGCAGCGTTGCTGGGAGAGTCTCCAATGAGCAGTACTTC.

The chain is built from TRBV29-1 and TRBJ1-2; D remains ambiguous. Per germline, CDR1 SQVTM and CDR2 ANQGSEA. There are 13 residues in the CDR3. The V end was cut by 7 bases, the J end by 2 bases, with 14 bases between. CDR3 sequence reads: CSALQNSNYGYTF. The DNA of the CDR3 is TGCAGCGCACTGCAGAACTCAAACTATGGCTACACCTTC.

The rearrangement uses TRBV11-2 and TRBJ2-2, with 10 positions matching TRBD2. This CDR3 is 18 amino acids long. The germline V gene has CDR1 SGHAT and CDR2 FQNNGV. The V segment lost 3 bases and the J segment 2 bases; nucleotides outside the gene matches: 9. Here the CDR3 reads CASSLRALAGVNTGELFF. The CDR3 DNA sequence: TGTGCCAGCAGCTTGAGGGCGCTAGCGGGAGTCAACACCGGGGAGCTGTTTTTT.

The V call is TRBV3-1, the J call TRBJ2-7; 9 bases are shared with TRBD2. The CDR3 sequence is 17 residues long. V lost 3 bases, J lost 4 bases, and 13 bases stayed unmatched. Germline CDR1 reads LGHDT; CDR2 reads YNNKEL (reference sequence). The CDR3, as DNA: TGTGCCAGCAGCCATCCGGGGCCCTTTAGCGGGAGTTACGAGCAGTACTTC. Its protein product is CASSHPGPFSGSYEQYF.

The CDR3 is CASSYRQRDLNEQFF. CDR3 nucleotides: TGTGCCAGCAGTTACCGCCAGCGGGATCTGAATGAGCAGTTCTTC. V is TRBV6-5 and J is TRBJ2-1, with TRBD2 matching over 7 bases. CDR3 length: 15 residues. Germline assignment: CDR1 MNHEY and CDR2 SVGAGI. With 2 bases clipped from V and 7 bases from J, the junction kept 8 bases outside the gene matches.